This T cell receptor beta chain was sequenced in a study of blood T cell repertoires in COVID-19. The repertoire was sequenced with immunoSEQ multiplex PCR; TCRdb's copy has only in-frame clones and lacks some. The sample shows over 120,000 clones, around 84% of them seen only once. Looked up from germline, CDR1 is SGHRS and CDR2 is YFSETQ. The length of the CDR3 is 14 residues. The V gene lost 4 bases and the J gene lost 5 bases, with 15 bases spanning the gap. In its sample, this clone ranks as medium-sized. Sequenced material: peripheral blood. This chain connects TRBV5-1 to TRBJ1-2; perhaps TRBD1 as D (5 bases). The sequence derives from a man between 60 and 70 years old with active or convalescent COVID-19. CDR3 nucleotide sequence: TGCGCCAGCAGCGACGGGACTGGGGGATATGGCTACACCTTC. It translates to CASSDGTGGYGYTF.